Shown below are 4 T cell receptor beta chains from a single sample sequenced in a study of shared clonotypes between healthy human individuals (dated by TCRdb to 2020 to 2021). CD8 naive samples were CD45RO-negative cells positively selected for CCR7, giving a CD45RA+CCR7+ population that excluded TemRA cells. Library creation used the immunoSEQ multiplex PCR assay. In its TCRdb copy, this immuneACCESS table keeps in-frame sequences only and misses some clones. Where compared with another copy, unresolved V genes explain less than half of these, and the others have no known cause. This sample holds more than 2 million clones; about 93% were observed only once. The ten largest clones add up to approximately 1.6% of the sample. The sequencing input was naive CD8+ T cells from PBMCs. Reading the label with the study, this specimen's cell subset or site is: CD45RA+CCR7+. Receptor source: a man younger than 30 in good health. Some clones in this sample may be carry-over from other donors' samples.

This clone was found once. V is TRBV30 and J is TRBJ2-5; 15 nucleotides match TRBD2. V dropped 1 base and J dropped 5; count of bases not matched to a gene: 5. CDR1 GTSNPN and CDR2 SVGIG come from the germline V gene (reference sequence). This CDR3 is 16 amino acids long. This CDR3 is CAWSEGLAGGLETQYF. The CDR3 nucleotides read TGTGCCTGGAGTGAGGGACTAGCGGGAGGCTTGGAGACCCAGTACTTC.

V usage is TRBV2 and J usage is TRBJ1-1, with 7 nucleotides matching TRBD1. The CDR3 consists of 14 residues. Germline V gene data show CDR1 as SNHLY and CDR2 as FYNNEI. The junction had 4 bases not matched to a gene; V was cut back by 4 bases and J by 2 bases. The CDR3 region has the DNA TGTGCCAGCAGTGGGGACAGCTCAAACACTGAAGCTTTCTTT. It yields the protein CASSGDSSNTEAFF.

The V gene is TRBV11-2, the J gene TRBJ2-7; 9 bases match TRBD1. The junction had 5 bases not matched to a gene; V was cut back by 1 base and J by 1 base. In germline, CDR1 is SGHAT, CDR2 FQNNGV. This CDR3 has 16 residues. The CDR3 loop reads CASSLALGQGSYEQYF. The CDR3 DNA sequence: TGTGCCAGCAGCTTAGCCCTGGGACAGGGATCCTACGAGCAGTACTTC.

This sequence joins TRBV27 and TRBJ2-1; D unresolved. Trimming removed 5 bases from V and 2 bases from J, with 13 bases in between. Germline CDR1 reads MNHEY; CDR2 reads SMNVEV (reference sequence). The CDR3 length is 15 residues. The CDR3 sequence: CASSPLSGAYNEQFF. The CDR3 DNA reads as TGTGCCAGCAGTCCCTTGTCGGGCGCCTACAATGAGCAGTTCTTC.